These 16 T cell receptor beta chains were all obtained from the same sample, sequenced in a study of CD8 T cells in ankylosing spondylitis (TCRdb year 2017). The library relied on 5' RACE. Data came from an Illumina HiSeq 2500. TCRdb applied fastp at Q25 and MiXCR to the public reads, then kept only in-frame beta chains. Rows are combined by CDR3 protein, so each entry shows the most common genes and DNA. The sample profile shows some 250,000 distinct CDR3 sequences; roughly a quarter of them were found once. 0.5% to 0.75% of the sample goes to the ten largest clones. The sequencing sample was made of blood, either unsorted or a sorted T cell fraction (not recorded which). These receptors were taken from a male donor with ankylosing spondylitis or in good health (not recorded which).

A few counts support this clonotype. The V call is TRBV20-1, the J call TRBJ2-1, with 7 bases lining up with TRBD2. Per germline, CDR1 DFQATT and CDR2 SNEGSKA (reference sequence). Unmatched junction bases numbered 5, after V lost 2 bases and J lost 1 base. The CDR3 runs to 15 residues. The CDR3: CSARPFGGSYNEQFF. Here the CDR3 DNA reads TGCAGTGCTAGACCCTTCGGGGGGTCCTACAATGAGCAGTTCTTC.

This clonotype was recorded many times. The chain links TRBV15 to TRBJ2-3, with D uncertain. With 5 bases removed from V and 6 bases from J, the gap between germline ends came to 9 bases. This CDR3 region has 12 residues. Germline lookup yields CDR1 LNHNV and CDR2 YYDKDF (reference sequence). CDR3 loop: CATSPPRDTQYF. The DNA for the CDR3 is TGTGCCACCAGCCCCCCACGGGATACGCAGTATTTT.

In this sample, this clonotype turned up many times. V is TRBV20-1 and J is TRBJ2-1; 9 bases map to TRBD1. The V gene's germline CDR1 is DFQATT and CDR2 SNEGSKA (reference sequence). The V gene end was trimmed by 4 bases and the J gene end by 5 bases; junction bases not matched to a gene: 6. This CDR3 has 14 residues. CDR3 protein: CSATDRGPHNEQFF. The CDR3 region has the DNA TGCAGTGCTACGGACAGGGGACCACACAATGAGCAGTTCTTC.

This sequence joins TRBV7-9 and TRBJ2-1, with 12 bases aligning to TRBD2. The V gene end was trimmed by 5 bases and the J gene end by 6 bases; junction bases not matched to a gene: 8. Germline V gene data show CDR1 as SEHNR and CDR2 as FQNEAQ (reference sequence). The CDR3 is 16 residues long. This chain's CDR3 is CASSGGTSGRGNEQFF. CDR3 in DNA: TGTGCCAGCAGCGGGGGGACTAGCGGGCGTGGCAATGAGCAGTTCTTC.

This clonotype was counted many times. The gene calls are TRBV12-3 or TRBV12-4 and TRBJ2-7; a weak D match, TRBD1 (5 bases). The V end lost 6 bases, the J end lost 6 bases, and 15 bases lay between the germline ends. CDR3 length: 13 amino acids. In DNA, the CDR3 is TGTGCCAGCAGCTACCAGGGTCAGGGCGAGCAGTACTTC. It yields the protein CASSYQGQGEQYF.

This clonotype was picked up one time. This sequence joins TRBV2 and TRBJ2-5; 11 bases map to TRBD2. Per the germline V gene, CDR1 is SNHLY and CDR2 is FYNNEI. The J segment lost 7 bases and the V segment lost 2 bases, leaving 3 bases of the junction unmatched. The CDR3 spans 14 residues. CDR3 region: CASSESGLAGTQYF. The CDR3 bases are TGTGCCAGCAGTGAAAGCGGACTAGCGGGGACCCAGTACTTC.

The table lists this clonotype with a few counts. The J gene is TRBJ2-7, the V gene TRBV12-3 or TRBV12-4, with TRBD2 identical over 14 bases. V lost 6 bases to trimming and J lost 6 bases; unmatched junction nucleotides: 1. The CDR3 is 13 residues long. CDR3 protein: CASSGLAGGEQYF. CDR3 bases: TGTGCCAGCAGCGGACTAGCGGGGGGCGAGCAGTACTTC.

This clonotype appeared a few times. The genes are TRBV10-3 and TRBJ2-7, with 7 bases aligning to TRBD1. Germline V gives CDR1 ENHRY, CDR2 SYGVKD. V was clipped by 3 bases and J by 0 bases; unmatched bases: 5. CDR3 length equals 15 residues. The CDR3 protein is CAISDPGTDSYEQYF. CDR3 nucleotide sequence: TGTGCCATCAGTGACCCCGGGACAGACTCCTACGAGCAGTACTTC.

This clonotype showed up many times. J is TRBJ2-5 and V is TRBV5-1; D ambiguous. With 4 bases removed from V and 5 bases from J, the gap between germline ends came to 6 bases. Germline lookup yields CDR1 SGHRS and CDR2 YFSETQ. This CDR3 is built from 11 residues. The CDR3 nucleotides are TGCGCCAGCAGCAGTGTTGAGACCCAGTACTTC. Its translation: CASSSVETQYF.

This clonotype was seen many times. This chain connects TRBV20-1 to TRBJ2-1, with 7 bases identical to TRBD2. The V gene end was trimmed by 3 bases and the J gene end by 1 base; junction bases not matched to a gene: 15. This CDR3 contains 18 residues. Germline V CDR1 and CDR2: DFQATT, SNEGSKA (reference sequence). The chain's CDR3 is CSASSPGEGPASYNEQFF. The CDR3, as DNA: TGCAGTGCTAGTTCCCCTGGGGAGGGGCCCGCTTCCTACAATGAGCAGTTCTTC.

A few counts support this clonotype. The chain carries TRBV18 and TRBJ2-7, with D possibly matching TRBD1 (5 bases). V dropped 6 bases and J dropped 6 bases, with 12 bases sitting between them. Germline V lookup: CDR1 KGHSH, CDR2 LQKENI. CDR3 length equals 12 residues. CDR3 sequence: CASSQQDPEQYF. The CDR3 nucleotides are TGTGCCAGCTCCCAACAGGACCCCGAGCAGTACTTC.

This clonotype has ten or more counts. The chain combines TRBV29-1 with TRBJ1-1, with 10 bases that match TRBD1. The CDR3 is 12 residues long. In germline, CDR1 is SQVTM, CDR2 ANQGSEA. V shed 7 bases and J 4 bases; nucleotides not matched to a gene: 3. This chain's CDR3 is CSAGTGVTEAFF. The CDR3 nucleotides are TGCAGCGCCGGGACAGGGGTCACTGAAGCTTTCTTT.

The chain uses TRBV20-1 and TRBJ1-1, with D unresolved. The CDR3 length is 14 residues. Trimming removed 6 bases from V and 2 bases from J, with 16 bases in between. In germline, CDR1 is DFQATT, CDR2 SNEGSKA (reference sequence). The CDR3 sequence is CSAPRSDINTEAFF. In nucleotides, the CDR3 is TGCAGTGCCCCCCGTTCGGATATAAACACTGAAGCTTTCTTT.

The rearrangement joins TRBV6-1 to TRBJ2-7; TRBD2 agrees at 8 bases. V dropped 6 bases and J dropped 3; count of bases not matched to a gene: 10. CDR3 length: 15 residues. The V gene's germline CDR1 is MNHNS and CDR2 SASEGT. DNA for the CDR3: TGTGCCAGCAGCCCCCTGGGACTAGAGGTCTACGAGCAGTACTTC. Translating it yields CASSPLGLEVYEQYF.

This clonotype has just a few counts. In DNA form, the CDR3 reads TGTGCCAGCTCACCACCAGCGGCGATCCCCCCCTACGAGCAGTACTTC. It encodes CASSPPAAIPPYEQYF. The J gene is TRBJ2-7, the V gene TRBV18; TRBD2 might be the D (5 bases). Germline loops: CDR1 KGHSH, CDR2 LQKENI. CDR3 size: 16 residues. V was clipped by 0 bases and J by 2 bases, with 14 bases between them. Full variable domain (outside the CDR3, taken from reference TRBV18 and TRBJ2-7): NAGVMQNPRHLVRRRGQEARLRCSPMKGHSHVYWYRQLPEEGLKFMVYLQKENIIDESGMPKERFSAEFPKEGPSILRIQQVVRGDSAAYFCASSPPAAIPPYEQYFGPGTRLTVT.

This clonotype was seen many times. The genes are TRBV6-1 and TRBJ1-4, with TRBD1 as a possible D gene (6 bases). The CDR3 runs to 15 residues. Germline V gives CDR1 MNHNS, CDR2 SASEGT. V dropped 6 bases and J dropped 8 bases, with 19 bases sitting between them. The CDR3 coding sequence is TGTGCCAGCAGCGATTTACAGGGCCCGGCAGAAAAACTGTTTTTT. Protein product: CASSDLQGPAEKLFF.